This T cell receptor (beta chain) was observed in a study of response to subunit inactivated influenza vaccine. Study-wide points: Authors suggested that a seasonal influenza vaccination recruits few new T cells each time.

CDR1 MGHRA and CDR2 YSYEKL come from the germline V gene. V shed 0 bases and J 6 bases; nucleotides not matched to a gene: 4. The CDR3 is 16 residues long. With regard to this clonotype: What it recognizes is unknown.

TCRdb ran MiXCR on the RT-PCR reads and lists one entry per CDR3 protein. The sample consists of hundreds of thousands of distinct CDR3 sequences, approximately 17% of them appearing once. The receptor comes from a man in his forties or fifties who received an inactivated influenza vaccine. This chain links TRBV4-1 with TRBJ2-3, with 12 bases identical to TRBD2. The material was PBMCs from blood, obtained roughly 5 days after vaccination. The CDR3 here is CASSQDASGGADTQYF. As DNA, the CDR3 is TGCGCCAGCAGCCAAGATGCTAGCGGGGGGGCGGATACGCAGTATTTT.